This T cell receptor (beta chain) was retrieved from a study of CD8 T cells in Susac syndrome. Random hexamers were used to reverse transcribe about 0.45 to 1 ug of RNA. TCRdb independently ran MiXCR on the immunoSEQ multiplex PCR reads; one entry per CDR3 protein. The sample lists 200,000 or so distinct CDR3 sequences, roughly 95% occurring once. The CDR3 spans 13 residues. Germline V gives CDR1 DFQATT, CDR2 SNEGSKA (reference sequence). Trimming left V 2 bases short and J 3 bases short, with 9 bases between. The receptor's source is a human donor with multiple sclerosis. The genes are TRBV20-1 and TRBJ2-3, with D maybe TRBD1 (5 bases). The sequencing sample was made of CD4+ T cells from PBMCs. The CDR3 DNA sequence: TGCAGTGCTAGACCTCCAGGGACAGATACGCAGTATTTT. Amino acid sequence: CSARPPGTDTQYF.